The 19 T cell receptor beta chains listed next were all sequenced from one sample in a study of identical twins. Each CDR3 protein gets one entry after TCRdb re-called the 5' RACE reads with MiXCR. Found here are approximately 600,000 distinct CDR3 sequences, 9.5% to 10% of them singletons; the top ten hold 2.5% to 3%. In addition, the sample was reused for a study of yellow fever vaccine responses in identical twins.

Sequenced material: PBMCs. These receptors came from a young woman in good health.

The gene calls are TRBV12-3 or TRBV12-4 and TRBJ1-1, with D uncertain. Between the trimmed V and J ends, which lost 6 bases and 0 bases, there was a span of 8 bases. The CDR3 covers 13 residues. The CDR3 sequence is CASSPSVNTEAFF. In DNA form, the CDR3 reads TGTGCCAGCAGCCCCTCCGTGAACACTGAAGCTTTCTTT.

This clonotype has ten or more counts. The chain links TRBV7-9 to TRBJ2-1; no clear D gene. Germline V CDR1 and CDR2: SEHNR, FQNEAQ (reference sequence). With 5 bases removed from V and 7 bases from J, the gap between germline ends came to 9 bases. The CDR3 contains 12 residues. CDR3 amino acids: CASSDSPNEQFF. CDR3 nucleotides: TGTGCCAGCAGCGATAGCCCGAATGAGCAGTTCTTC.

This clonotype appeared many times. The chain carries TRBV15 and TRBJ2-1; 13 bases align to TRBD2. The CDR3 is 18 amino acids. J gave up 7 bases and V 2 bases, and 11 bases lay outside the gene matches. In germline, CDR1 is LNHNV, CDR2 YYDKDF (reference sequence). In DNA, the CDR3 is TGTGCCACCAGCAGACCACTTGGGACTAGCGGGGAGTATAATGAGCAGTTCTTC. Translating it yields CATSRPLGTSGEYNEQFF.

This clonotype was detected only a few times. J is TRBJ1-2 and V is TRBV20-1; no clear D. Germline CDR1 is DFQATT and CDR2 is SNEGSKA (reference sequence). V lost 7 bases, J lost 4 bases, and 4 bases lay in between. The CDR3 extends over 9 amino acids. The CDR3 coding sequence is TGCAGTGTAGTCTATGGCTACACCTTC. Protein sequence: CSVVYGYTF.

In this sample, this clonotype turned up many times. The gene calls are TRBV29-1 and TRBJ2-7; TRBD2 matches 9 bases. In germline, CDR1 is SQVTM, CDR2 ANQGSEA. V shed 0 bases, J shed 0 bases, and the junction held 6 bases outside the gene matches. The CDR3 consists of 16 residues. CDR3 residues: CSVEDGGSGSSYEQYF. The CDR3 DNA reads TGCAGCGTTGAAGATGGTGGTAGCGGGAGCTCCTACGAGCAGTACTTC.

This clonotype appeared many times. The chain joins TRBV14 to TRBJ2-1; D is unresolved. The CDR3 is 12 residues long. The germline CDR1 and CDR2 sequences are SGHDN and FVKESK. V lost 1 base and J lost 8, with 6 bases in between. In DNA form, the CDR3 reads TGTGCCAGCAGCCAAGGTCTGTATGAGCAGTTCTTC. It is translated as CASSQGLYEQFF. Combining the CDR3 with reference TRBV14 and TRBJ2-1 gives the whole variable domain EAGVTQFPSHSVIEKGQTVTLRCDPISGHDNLYWYRRVMGKEIKFLLHFVKESKQDESGMPNNRFLAERTGGTYSTLKVQPAELEDSGVYFCASSQGLYEQFFGPGTRLTVL.

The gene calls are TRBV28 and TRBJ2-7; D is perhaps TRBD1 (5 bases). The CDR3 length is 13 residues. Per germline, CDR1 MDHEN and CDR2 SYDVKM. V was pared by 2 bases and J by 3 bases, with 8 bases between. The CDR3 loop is CASSLPGNYEQYF. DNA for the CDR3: TGTGCCAGCAGTTTACCAGGGAACTACGAGCAGTACTTC. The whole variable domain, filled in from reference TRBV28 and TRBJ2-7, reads DVKVTQSSRYLVKRTGEKVFLECVQDMDHENMFWYRQDPGLGLRLIYFSYDVKMKEKGDIPEGYSVSREKKERFSLILESASTNQTSMYLCASSLPGNYEQYFGPGTRLTVT.

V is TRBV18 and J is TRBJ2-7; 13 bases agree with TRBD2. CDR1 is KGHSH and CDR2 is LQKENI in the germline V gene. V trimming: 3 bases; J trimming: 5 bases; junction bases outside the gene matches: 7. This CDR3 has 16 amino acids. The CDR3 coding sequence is TGTGCCAGCTCACCGGGACTAGCGGGGCGGCAAGACGAGCAGTACTTC. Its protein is CASSPGLAGRQDEQYF.

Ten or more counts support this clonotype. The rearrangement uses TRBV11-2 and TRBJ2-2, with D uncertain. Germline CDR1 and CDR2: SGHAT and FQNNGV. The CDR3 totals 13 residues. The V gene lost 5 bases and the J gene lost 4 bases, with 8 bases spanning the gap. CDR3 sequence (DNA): TGTGCCAGCAGCCGGACGGCCACCGGGGAGCTGTTTTTT. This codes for CASSRTATGELFF.

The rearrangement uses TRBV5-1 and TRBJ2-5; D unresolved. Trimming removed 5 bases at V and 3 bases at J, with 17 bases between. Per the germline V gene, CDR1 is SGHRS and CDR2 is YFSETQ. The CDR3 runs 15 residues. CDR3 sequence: CASRLSGRPEETQYF. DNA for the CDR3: TGCGCCAGCAGACTGTCTGGCAGGCCAGAAGAGACCCAGTACTTC.

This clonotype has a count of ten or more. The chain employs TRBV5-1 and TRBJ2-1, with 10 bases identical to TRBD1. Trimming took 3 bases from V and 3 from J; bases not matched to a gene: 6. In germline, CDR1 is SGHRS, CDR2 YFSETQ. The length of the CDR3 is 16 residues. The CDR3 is CASSSTGTGVYNEQFF. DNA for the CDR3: TGCGCCAGCAGCTCCACCGGGACAGGGGTCTACAATGAGCAGTTCTTC.

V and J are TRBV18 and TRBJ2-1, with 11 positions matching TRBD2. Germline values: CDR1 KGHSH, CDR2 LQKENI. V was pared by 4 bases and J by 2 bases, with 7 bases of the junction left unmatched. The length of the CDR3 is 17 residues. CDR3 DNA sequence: TGTGCCAGCTCACTAATAGCGGGGGGGCGAACCTACAATGAGCAGTTCTTC. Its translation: CASSLIAGGRTYNEQFF.

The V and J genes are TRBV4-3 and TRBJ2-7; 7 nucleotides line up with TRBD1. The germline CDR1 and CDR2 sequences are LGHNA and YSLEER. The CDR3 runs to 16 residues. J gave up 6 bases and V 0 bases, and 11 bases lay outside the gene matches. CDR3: CASSQDRGTGEAEQYF. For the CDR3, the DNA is TGCGCCAGCAGCCAAGATAGGGGTACAGGGGAAGCCGAGCAGTACTTC.

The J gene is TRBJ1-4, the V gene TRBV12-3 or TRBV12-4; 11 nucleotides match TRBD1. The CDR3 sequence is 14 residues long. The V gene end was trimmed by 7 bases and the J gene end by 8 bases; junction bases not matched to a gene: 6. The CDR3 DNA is TGTGCCAGCAAGGAAGGGACAGGGGGGGAAAAACTGTTTTTT. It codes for CASKEGTGGEKLFF.

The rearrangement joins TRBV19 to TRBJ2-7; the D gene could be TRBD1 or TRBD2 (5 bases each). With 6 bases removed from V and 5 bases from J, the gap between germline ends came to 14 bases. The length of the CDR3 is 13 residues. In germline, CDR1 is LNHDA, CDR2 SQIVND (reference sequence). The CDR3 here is CASSPGASNEQYF. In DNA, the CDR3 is TGTGCCAGTAGCCCCGGGGCTTCGAACGAGCAGTACTTC.

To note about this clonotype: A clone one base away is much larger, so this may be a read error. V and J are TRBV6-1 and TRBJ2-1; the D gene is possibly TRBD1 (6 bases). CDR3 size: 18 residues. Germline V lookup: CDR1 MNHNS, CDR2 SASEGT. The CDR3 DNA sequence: TGTGCCTGCAGCCCCGACACCATCAGGGGCATCTCCTACAATGAGCAGTTCTTC. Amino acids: CACSPDTIRGISYNEQFF.

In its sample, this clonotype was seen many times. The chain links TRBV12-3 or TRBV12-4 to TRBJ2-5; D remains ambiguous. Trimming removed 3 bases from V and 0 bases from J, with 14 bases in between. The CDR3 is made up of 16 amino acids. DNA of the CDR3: TGTGCCAGCAGTTTTGGTGGGCCTGTGCACCAAGAGACCCAGTACTTC. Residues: CASSFGGPVHQETQYF.

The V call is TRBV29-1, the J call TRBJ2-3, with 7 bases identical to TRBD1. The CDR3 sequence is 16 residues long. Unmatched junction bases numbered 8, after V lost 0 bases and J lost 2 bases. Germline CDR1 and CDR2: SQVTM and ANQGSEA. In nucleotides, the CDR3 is TGCAGCGTTGAAGATTATAGGGACAGAAACACAGATACGCAGTATTTT. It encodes CSVEDYRDRNTDTQYF.

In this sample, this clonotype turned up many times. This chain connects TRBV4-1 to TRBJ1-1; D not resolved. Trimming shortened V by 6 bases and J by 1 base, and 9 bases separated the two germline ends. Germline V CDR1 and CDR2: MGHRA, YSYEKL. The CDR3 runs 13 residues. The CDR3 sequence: CASSHQENTEAFF. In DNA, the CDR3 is TGCGCCAGCAGTCATCAGGAGAACACTGAAGCTTTCTTT.